These T cell receptor beta chains were read from a single sample in a study of early T cells in non-severe SARS-CoV-2 infection. TCRdb reprocessed the 5' RACE reads via MiXCR and lists one record per CDR3 protein. This sample yields 57,000 or so distinct CDR3 sequences, of which 10% to 15% are seen a single time; approximately 4.8% belongs to the top ten. Sequenced input: whole blood. These receptors originate from an adult who was a healthcare worker with PCR-confirmed SARS-CoV-2 infection or an uninfected control (not recorded which). Each CDR3 is given with its conserved first and last residue. A D gene is named only where the DNA matches it firmly. Rows may omit the clone size; those that give it use once, few, many or a size class.

V	size	D	J	CDR3	DNA
TRBV6-1	many	NA	TRBJ1-2	CASSYTEGGYGYTF	TGTGCCAGCAGCTACACCGAGGGCGGCTATGGCTACACCTTC
TRBV24-1	many	NA	TRBJ2-1	CATSDSPTGENEQFF	TGTGCCACCAGTGATAGCCCAACGGGGGAGAATGAGCAGTTCTTC
TRBV21-1	NA	NA	TRBJ1-2	CASSKGGQGKIRHGYTF	TGTGCCAGCAGCAAAGGCGGACAGGGGAAGATTCGTCATGGCTACACCTTC
TRBV11-3	many	NA	TRBJ2-7	CASSLTPSANEQYF	TGTGCCAGCAGCTTGACCCCCTCGGCGAACGAGCAGTACTTC
TRBV4-3	many	NA	TRBJ1-2	CASSQDILGYGYTF	TGCGCCAGCAGCCAAGATATCCTTGGCTATGGCTACACCTTC
TRBV4-1	many	NA	TRBJ2-7	CASSQGLVRAKQYF	TGCGCCAGCAGCCAAGGACTAGTCCGAGCTAAGCAGTACTTC
TRBV12-3/TRBV12-4	few	TRBD2	TRBJ2-4	CASSTGTSGGAGAKNIQYF	TGTGCCAGCAGTACCGGGACTAGCGGGGGGGCCGGGGCCAAAAACATTCAGTACTTC
TRBV6-2/TRBV6-3	NA	NA	TRBJ1-1	CASTDQGNTEAFF	TGTGCCAGCACCGATCAGGGGAACACTGAAGCTTTCTTT
TRBV29-1	NA	NA	TRBJ1-1	CSVQEGGLPEAFF	TGCAGCGTTCAGGAAGGGGGTCTCCCCGAAGCTTTCTTT
TRBV3-1	few	TRBD2	TRBJ2-1	CASSQAAGVNEQFF	TGTGCCAGCAGCCAAGCGGCGGGGGTCAATGAGCAGTTCTTC
TRBV4-1	NA	TRBD1	TRBJ1-6	CASSQDGGQGYSPLHF	TGCGCCAGCAGCCAAGACGGGGGACAGGGGTATTCACCCCTCCACTTT
TRBV11-2	NA	NA	TRBJ1-6	CASSLTLTNSPLHF	TGTGCCAGCAGCTTAACTCTTACCAATTCACCCCTCCACTTT
TRBV20-1	NA	TRBD1	TRBJ2-1	CSARGDSLYNEQFF	TGCAGTGCTAGGGGGGACAGCCTATACAATGAGCAGTTCTTC
TRBV5-1	few	NA	TRBJ2-3	CASSLQHDTQYF	TGCGCCAGCAGCCTCCAACACGATACGCAGTATTTT
TRBV7-8	few	TRBD2	TRBJ2-1	CASSVILAGESNEQFF	TGTGCCAGCAGCGTCATCCTAGCGGGAGAAAGCAATGAGCAGTTCTTC
TRBV18	NA	NA	TRBJ1-1	CASSPPPGTEAFF	TGTGCCAGCTCACCACCCCCCGGGACTGAAGCTTTCTTT
TRBV7-2	few	NA	TRBJ1-1	CASSAKRGNTEAFF	TGTGCCAGCAGCGCAAAGAGGGGTAACACTGAAGCTTTCTTT
TRBV18	many	NA	TRBJ1-2	CASSPDQDYGYTF	TGTGCCAGCTCACCTGATCAGGACTATGGCTACACCTTC
TRBV7-9	NA	NA	TRBJ1-4	CASSPRYSVATNEKLFF	TGTGCCAGCAGCCCCCGGTATTCGGTAGCAACTAATGAAAAACTGTTTTTT
TRBV7-2	few	TRBD2	TRBJ2-1	CASSFTSGGAGEQFF	TGTGCCAGCAGCTTTACTAGCGGGGGGGCAGGTGAGCAGTTCTTC
TRBV7-9	NA	NA	TRBJ1-2	CASSLAVRYGYTF	TGTGCCAGCAGCTTAGCGGTTCGTTATGGCTACACCTTC
TRBV24-1	few	TRBD1	TRBJ2-5	CVTSDFRGGKETQYF	TGTGTCACCAGTGATTTTAGAGGGGGCAAAGAGACCCAGTACTTC
TRBV5-1	many	TRBD1	TRBJ2-7	CASSADTGTVYEQYF	TGCGCCAGCAGCGCCGATACCGGGACAGTCTACGAGCAGTACTTC
TRBV7-3	few	NA	TRBJ2-3	CASSHYELDTQYF	TGTGCCAGCAGCCATTACGAGTTAGATACGCAGTATTTT
TRBV29-1	NA	NA	TRBJ1-1	CSAVGQTNTEAFF	TGCAGCGCCGTAGGACAGACGAACACTGAAGCTTTCTTT
TRBV29-1	few	NA	TRBJ2-1	CSVRTYNEQFF	TGCAGCGTTCGGACTTATAATGAGCAGTTCTTC
TRBV10-3	few	NA	TRBJ2-3	CAISEGERTDTQYF	TGTGCCATCAGTGAGGGAGAAAGGACAGATACGCAGTATTTT